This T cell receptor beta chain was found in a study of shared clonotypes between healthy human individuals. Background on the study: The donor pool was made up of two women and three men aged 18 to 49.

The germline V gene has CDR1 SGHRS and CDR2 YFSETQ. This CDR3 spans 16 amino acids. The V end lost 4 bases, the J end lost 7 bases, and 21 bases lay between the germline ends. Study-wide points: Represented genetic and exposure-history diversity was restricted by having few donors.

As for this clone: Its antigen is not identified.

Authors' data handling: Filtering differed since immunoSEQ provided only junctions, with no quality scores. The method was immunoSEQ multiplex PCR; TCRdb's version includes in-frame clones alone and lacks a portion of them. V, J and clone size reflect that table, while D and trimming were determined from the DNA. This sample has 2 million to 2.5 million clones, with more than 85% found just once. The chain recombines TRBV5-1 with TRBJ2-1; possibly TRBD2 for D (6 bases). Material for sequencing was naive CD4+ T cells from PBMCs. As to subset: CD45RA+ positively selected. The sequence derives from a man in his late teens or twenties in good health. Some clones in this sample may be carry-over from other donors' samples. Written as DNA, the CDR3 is TGCGCCAGCAGCCTAATCGGGATCCCGGGGGAAAATGAGCAGTTCTTC. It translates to CASSLIGIPGENEQFF.